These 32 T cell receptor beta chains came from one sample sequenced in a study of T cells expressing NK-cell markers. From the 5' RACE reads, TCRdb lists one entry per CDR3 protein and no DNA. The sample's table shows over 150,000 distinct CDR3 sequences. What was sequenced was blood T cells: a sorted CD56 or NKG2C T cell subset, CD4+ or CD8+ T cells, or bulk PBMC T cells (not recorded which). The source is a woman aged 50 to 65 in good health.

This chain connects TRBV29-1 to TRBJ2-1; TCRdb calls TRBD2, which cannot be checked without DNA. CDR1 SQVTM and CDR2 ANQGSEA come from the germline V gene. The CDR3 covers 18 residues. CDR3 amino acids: CSVSGTSGRFSSYNEQFF.

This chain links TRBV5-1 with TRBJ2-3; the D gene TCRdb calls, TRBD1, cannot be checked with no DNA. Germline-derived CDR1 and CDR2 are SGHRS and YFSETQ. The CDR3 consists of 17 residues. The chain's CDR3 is CASSLVVAGESADTQYF.

The CDR3 protein is CASSQDISQGRNQPQHF. V gene TRBV4-1 combines with J gene TRBJ1-5; TCRdb selects TRBD1, and the lack of DNA leaves this call unchecked. There are 17 residues in the CDR3. Germline CDR1 MGHRA, CDR2 YSYEKL.

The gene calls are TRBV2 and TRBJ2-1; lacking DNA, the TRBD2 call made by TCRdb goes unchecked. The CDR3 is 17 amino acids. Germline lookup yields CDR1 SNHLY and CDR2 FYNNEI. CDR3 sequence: CASSEGRQASGRNEQFF.

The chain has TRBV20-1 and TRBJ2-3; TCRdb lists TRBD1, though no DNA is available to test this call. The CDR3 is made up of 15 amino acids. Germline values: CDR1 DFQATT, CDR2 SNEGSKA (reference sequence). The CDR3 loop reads CSARDLEGDVDTQYF.

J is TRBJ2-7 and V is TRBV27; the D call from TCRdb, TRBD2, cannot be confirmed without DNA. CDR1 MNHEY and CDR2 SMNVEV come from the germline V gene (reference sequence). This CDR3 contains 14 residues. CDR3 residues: CASSPLAGDGEQYF.

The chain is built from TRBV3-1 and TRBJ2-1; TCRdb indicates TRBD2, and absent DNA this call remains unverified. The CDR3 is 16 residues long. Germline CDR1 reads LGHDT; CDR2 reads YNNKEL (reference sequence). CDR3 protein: CASSQTPRLAGNEQFF.

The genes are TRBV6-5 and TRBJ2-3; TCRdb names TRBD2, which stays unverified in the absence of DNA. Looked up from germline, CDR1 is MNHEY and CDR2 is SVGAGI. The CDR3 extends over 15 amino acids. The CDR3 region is CASSYSTGGEGTQYF.

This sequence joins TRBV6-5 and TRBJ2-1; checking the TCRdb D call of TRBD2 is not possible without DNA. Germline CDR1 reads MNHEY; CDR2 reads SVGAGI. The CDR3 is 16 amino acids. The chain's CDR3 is CASSYSERETVNEQFF.

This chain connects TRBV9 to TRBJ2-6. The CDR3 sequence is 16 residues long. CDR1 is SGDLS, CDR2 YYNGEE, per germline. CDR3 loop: CASSVAADSGANVLTF.

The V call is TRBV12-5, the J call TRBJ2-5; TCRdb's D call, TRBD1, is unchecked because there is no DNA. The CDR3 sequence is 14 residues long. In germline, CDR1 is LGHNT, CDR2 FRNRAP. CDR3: CASGPPNMAETQYF.

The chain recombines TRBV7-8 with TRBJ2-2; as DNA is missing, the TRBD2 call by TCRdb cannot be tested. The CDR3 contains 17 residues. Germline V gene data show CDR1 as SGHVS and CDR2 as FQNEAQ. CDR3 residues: CASSSTSAGGRAGELFF. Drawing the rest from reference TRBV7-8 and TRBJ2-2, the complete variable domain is GAGVSQSPRYKVAKRGQDVALRCDPISGHVSLFWYQQALGQGPEFLTYFQNEAQLDKSGLPSDRFFAERPEGSVSTLKIQRTQQEDSAVYLCASSSTSAGGRAGELFFGEGSRLTVL.

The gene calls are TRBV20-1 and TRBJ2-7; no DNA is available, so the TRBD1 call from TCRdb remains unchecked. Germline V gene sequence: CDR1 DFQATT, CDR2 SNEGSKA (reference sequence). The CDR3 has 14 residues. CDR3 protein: CSARRDRSSYEQYF.

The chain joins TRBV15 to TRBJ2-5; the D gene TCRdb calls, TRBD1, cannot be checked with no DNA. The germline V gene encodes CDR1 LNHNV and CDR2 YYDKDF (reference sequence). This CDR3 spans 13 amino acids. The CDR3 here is CATRAAGGETQYF. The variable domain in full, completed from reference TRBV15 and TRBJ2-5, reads DAMVIQNPRYQVTQFGKPVTLSCSQTLNHNVMYWYQQKSSQAPKLLFHYYDKDFNNEADTPDNFQSRRPNTSFCFLDIRSPGLGDTAMYLCATRAAGGETQYFGPGTRLLVL.

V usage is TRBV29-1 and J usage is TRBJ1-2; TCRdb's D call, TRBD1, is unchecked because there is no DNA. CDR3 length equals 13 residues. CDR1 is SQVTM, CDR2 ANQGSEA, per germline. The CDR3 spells CSAWTGDAYGYTF.

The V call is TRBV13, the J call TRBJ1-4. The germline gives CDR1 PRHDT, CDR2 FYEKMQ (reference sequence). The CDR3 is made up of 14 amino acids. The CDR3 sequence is CASSGRGANEKLFF.

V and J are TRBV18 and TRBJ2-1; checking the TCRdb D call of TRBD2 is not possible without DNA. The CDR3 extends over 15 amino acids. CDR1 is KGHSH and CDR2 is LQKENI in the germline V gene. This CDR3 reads CASSAGSTPGSEQFF.

The CDR3 reads CASILRRTDSHQPQHF. This chain connects TRBV6-4 to TRBJ1-5; with no DNA, the TCRdb D assignment of TRBD1 cannot be verified. The CDR3 is 16 residues long. Per germline, CDR1 MRHNA and CDR2 SNTAGT.

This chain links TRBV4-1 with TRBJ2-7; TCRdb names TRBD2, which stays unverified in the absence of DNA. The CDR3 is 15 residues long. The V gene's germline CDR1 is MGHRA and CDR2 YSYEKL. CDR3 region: CASSPSRGLIYEQYF.

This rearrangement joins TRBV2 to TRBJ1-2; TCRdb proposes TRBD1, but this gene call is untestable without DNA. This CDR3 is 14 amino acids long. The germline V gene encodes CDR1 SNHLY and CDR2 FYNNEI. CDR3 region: CASRVQGWDYGYTF.

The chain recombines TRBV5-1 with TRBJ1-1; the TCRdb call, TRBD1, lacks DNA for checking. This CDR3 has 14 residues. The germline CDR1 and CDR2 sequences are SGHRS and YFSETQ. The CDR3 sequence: CASGRGGLSTEAFF. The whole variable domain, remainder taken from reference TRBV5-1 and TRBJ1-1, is KAGVTQTPRYLIKTRGQQVTLSCSPISGHRSVSWYQQTPGQGLQFLFEYFSETQRNKGNFPGRFSGRQFSNSRSEMNVSTLELGDSALYLCASGRGGLSTEAFFGQGTRLTVV.

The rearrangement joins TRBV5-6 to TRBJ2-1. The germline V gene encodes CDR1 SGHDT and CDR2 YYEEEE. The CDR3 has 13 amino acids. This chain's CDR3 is CASSNVGNNEQFF.

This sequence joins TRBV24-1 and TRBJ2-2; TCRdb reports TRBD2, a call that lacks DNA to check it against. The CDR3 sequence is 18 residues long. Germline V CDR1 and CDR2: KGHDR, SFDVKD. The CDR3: CATRQTQSGSEVTGELFF.

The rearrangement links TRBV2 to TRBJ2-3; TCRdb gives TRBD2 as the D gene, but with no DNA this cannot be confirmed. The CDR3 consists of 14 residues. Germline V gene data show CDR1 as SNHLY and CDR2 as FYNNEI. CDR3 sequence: CASLAEPPTDTQYF.

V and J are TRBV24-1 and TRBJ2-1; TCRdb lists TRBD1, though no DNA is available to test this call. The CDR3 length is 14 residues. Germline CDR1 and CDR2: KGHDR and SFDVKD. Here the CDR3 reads CATSDPGQHNEQFF.

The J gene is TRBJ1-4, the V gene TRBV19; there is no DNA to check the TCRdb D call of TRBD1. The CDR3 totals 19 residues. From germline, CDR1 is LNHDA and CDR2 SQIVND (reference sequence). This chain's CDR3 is CASSIVQGLSFATNEKLFF.

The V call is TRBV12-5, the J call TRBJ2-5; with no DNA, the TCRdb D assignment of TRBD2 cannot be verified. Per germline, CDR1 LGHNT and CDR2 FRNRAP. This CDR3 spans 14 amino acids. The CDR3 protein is CASGLAAGGETQYF.

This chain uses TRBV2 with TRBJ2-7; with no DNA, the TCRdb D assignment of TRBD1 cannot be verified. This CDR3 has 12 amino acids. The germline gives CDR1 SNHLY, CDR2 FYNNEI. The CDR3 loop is CASTFSGGEQYF.

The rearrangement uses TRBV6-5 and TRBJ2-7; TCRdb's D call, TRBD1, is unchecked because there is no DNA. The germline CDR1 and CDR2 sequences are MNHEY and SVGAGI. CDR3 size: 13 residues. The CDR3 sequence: CATRGRGPHEQYF.

CDR3 loop: CASSFELYTDTQYF. The chain carries TRBV6-5 and TRBJ2-3. CDR3 length equals 14 residues. In germline, CDR1 is MNHEY, CDR2 SVGAGI.

Here the CDR3 reads CASSQEWGVLDEQFF. The gene calls are TRBV4-1 and TRBJ2-1; there is no DNA to check the TCRdb D call of TRBD1. The length of the CDR3 is 15 residues. Germline CDR1 reads MGHRA; CDR2 reads YSYEKL.

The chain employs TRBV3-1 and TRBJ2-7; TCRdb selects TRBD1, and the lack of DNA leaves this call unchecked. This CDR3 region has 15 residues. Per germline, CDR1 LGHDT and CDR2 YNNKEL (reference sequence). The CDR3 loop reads CASSPRRGAGYEQYF.